This TCR beta chain is from a study of cytomegalovirus exposure and HLA in healthy donors. Notes on the study in general: As confirmed in vitro, a few CMV-associated chains were specific for CMV antigens. According to a later analysis, TCR clusters from the first cohort tended to co-occur in the 90 to 150 validation repertoires. The study labeled approximately 150 TCR beta chains cytomegalovirus-associated. Rarity marked most TCR sequences, yet some public TCRs occurred in many donors.

CDR3 length: 12 amino acids. From germline, CDR1 is WSHSY and CDR2 SAAADI. V trimming: 4 bases; J trimming: 9 bases; junction bases outside the gene matches: 2. The protocol was immunoSEQ multiplex PCR, while the TCRdb copy is restricted to in-frame clones and leaves out a portion. The table lists over 85,000 clones, around nine tenths of them singletons. In its sample, this clone was seen once. Its antigen remains unknown. The sequenced sample was PBMCs. This receptor was identified in a young woman in good health and CMV-seropositive. The rearrangement uses TRBV10-2 and TRBJ1-2; 10 nucleotides line up with TRBD1. This CDR3 is CASSAGQGSYTF. In nucleotides, the CDR3 is TGCGCCAGCAGTGCGGGACAGGGGAGCTACACCTTC.